This TCR beta chain derives from a study of blood T cell repertoires in COVID-19. Libraries were prepared by immunoSEQ multiplex PCR; TCRdb keeps only in-frame clonotypes and omits some of them. The sample lists 180,000 or so clones; about 80% were seen once. The receptor's source is a human donor with acute or convalescent COVID-19. The donor label of this sample is uncertain. The material sequenced was peripheral blood.

CDR3 loop: CASSQDKRPGPKNIQYF. In nucleotides, the CDR3 is TGTGCCAGCAGCCAAGATAAGCGGCCCGGGCCGAAAAACATTCAGTACTTC. J is TRBJ2-4 and V is TRBV14, with a tentative D call TRBD2 (5 bases). There are 17 residues in the CDR3. The germline V and J ends were trimmed by 0 bases and 4 bases, with 16 bases remaining between them. Germline V gives CDR1 SGHDN, CDR2 FVKESK.